The 28 T cell receptor beta chains below were found in one sample sequenced in a study of T cell responses to AZD1222 COVID-19 vaccine. Clones were read by immunoSEQ multiplex PCR, and TCRdb kept only the in-frame ones, dropping some. The sample gives approximately 57,000 clones, about 90% of which show up once; roughly a sixth is in the top ten. The source material was peripheral blood, sampled on day 0 of AZD1222 vaccination. The receptors were sampled from an adult in good health.

The chain carries TRBV11-2 and TRBJ2-1, with 9 bases lining up with TRBD2. V shed 3 bases, J shed 4 bases, and the junction held 10 bases outside the gene matches. The V gene's germline CDR1 is SGHAT and CDR2 FQNNGV. The length of the CDR3 is 17 residues. For the CDR3, the DNA is TGTGCCAGCAGCTTCTTCCCTCTAGCGGGATATTACAATGAGCAGTTCTTC. Its protein is CASSFFPLAGYYNEQFF.

This rearrangement joins TRBV15 to TRBJ2-7, with 10 bases aligning to TRBD1. V shed 2 bases and J 1 base; nucleotides not matched to a gene: 2. CDR1 is LNHNV and CDR2 is YYDKDF in the germline V gene (reference sequence). The CDR3 totals 15 residues. CDR3 sequence reads: CATSRPGQGSYEQYF. CDR3 DNA sequence: TGTGCCACCAGCAGACCGGGACAGGGGTCCTACGAGCAGTACTTC.

The V gene is TRBV4-3, the J gene TRBJ2-2; D is unclear. V was trimmed by 0 bases and J by 4 bases, leaving 6 bases between them. CDR3 size: 14 residues. CDR1 LGHNA and CDR2 YSLEER come from the germline V gene. This CDR3 is CASSQDWGTGELFF. CDR3 DNA: TGCGCCAGCAGCCAAGACTGGGGCACCGGGGAGCTGTTTTTT.

The CDR3: CAWSAQVNTEAFF. CDR3 DNA: TGTGCCTGGAGTGCACAGGTCAACACTGAAGCTTTCTTT. The V call is TRBV30, the J call TRBJ1-1; D may be TRBD1 (5 bases). Germline CDR1 GTSNPN, CDR2 SVGIG (reference sequence). This CDR3 is built from 13 residues. V was pared by 1 base and J by 2 bases, with 8 bases between.

The CDR3: CSVAVLAQYTDTQYF. CDR3 in DNA: TGCAGCGTCGCCGTACTAGCCCAATACACAGATACGCAGTATTTT. The chain employs TRBV29-1 and TRBJ2-3; possibly TRBD2 for D (6 bases). Per germline, CDR1 SQVTM and CDR2 ANQGSEA. The CDR3 length is 15 residues. The V and J ends lost 6 bases and 2 bases respectively, with 18 bases between them.

The rearrangement uses TRBV29-1 and TRBJ2-7; perhaps TRBD2 as D (5 bases). Germline CDR1 SQVTM, CDR2 ANQGSEA. V was pared by 5 bases and J by 0 bases, with 14 bases between. This CDR3 is 14 amino acids long. DNA of the CDR3: TGCAGCGTTAGGACTCTTTGGGACTCCTACGAGCAGTACTTC. This codes for CSVRTLWDSYEQYF.

The chain has TRBV5-8 and TRBJ1-5; weak D call: TRBD1 (5 bases). The CDR3 length is 15 residues. V was shortened by 0 bases and J by 6 bases, with 13 bases between the two germline ends. CDR1 is SGHTS, CDR2 YDEGEE, per germline. CDR3 sequence: CASSLESGLGQPQHF. CDR3 DNA: TGTGCCAGCAGCTTGGAGTCAGGGCTGGGTCAGCCCCAGCATTTT. Full variable domain (remainder filled in from reference TRBV5-8 and TRBJ1-5): EAGVTQSPTHLIKTRGQQATLRCSPISGHTSVYWYQQALGLGLQFLLWYDEGEERNRGNFPPRFSGRQFPNYSSELNVNALELEDSALYLCASSLESGLGQPQHFGDGTRLSIL.

The chain couples TRBV9 to TRBJ2-2; D is ambiguous. The CDR3 is 17 amino acids. The V end lost 7 bases, the J end lost 7 bases, and 26 bases lay between the germline ends. Germline CDR1 reads SGDLS; CDR2 reads YYNGEE. CDR3 bases: TGTGCCAGCCACTCTGGATTCTCTTCTGGATTCCACGGGGAGCTGTTTTTT. It is translated as CASHSGFSSGFHGELFF.

The CDR3 region has the DNA TGTGCCAGCAGCTTCCGAACAACCCGTGAGCAGTTCTTC. Translation gives CASSFRTTREQFF. V is TRBV13 and J is TRBJ2-1; D is unresolved. Germline V gene data show CDR1 as PRHDT and CDR2 as FYEKMQ (reference sequence). The length of the CDR3 is 13 residues. The germline V and J ends were trimmed by 3 bases and 9 bases, with 12 bases remaining between them.

V is TRBV25-1 and J is TRBJ1-6; D may be TRBD1 (5 bases). The CDR3 totals 13 residues. V was trimmed by 7 bases and J by 6 bases, leaving 10 bases between them. Germline-derived CDR1 and CDR2 are MGHDK and SYGVNS. In nucleotides, the CDR3 is TGTGCCAGCACGCAGGGAACTAATTCACCCCTCCACTTT. The encoded protein is CASTQGTNSPLHF. Together with reference TRBV25-1 and TRBJ1-6, the CDR3 gives the full variable domain: EADIYQTPRYLVIGTGKKITLECSQTMGHDKMYWYQQDPGMELHLIHYSYGVNSTEKGDLSSESTVSRIRTEHFPLTLESARPSHTSQYLCASTQGTNSPLHFGNGTRLTVT.

V gene TRBV4-1 combines with J gene TRBJ2-7; 8 bases line up with TRBD2. The J segment lost 5 bases and the V segment lost 1 base, leaving 7 bases of the junction unmatched. The CDR3 loop spans 15 amino acids. Germline CDR1 reads MGHRA; CDR2 reads YSYEKL. The CDR3 protein is CASSQVYSGIDEQYF. The DNA of the CDR3 is TGCGCCAGCAGCCAAGTTTATAGCGGGATCGACGAGCAGTACTTC.

The genes are TRBV10-1 and TRBJ2-5; TRBD1 aligns across 9 bases. Unmatched junction bases numbered 8, after V lost 8 bases and J lost 4 bases. The CDR3 spans 14 residues. Germline assignment: CDR1 WNHNN and CDR2 SYGVQD (reference sequence). The CDR3 loop reads CASPGQGRTETQYF. CDR3 bases: TGCGCCAGCCCAGGACAGGGGCGCACAGAGACCCAGTACTTC.

The chain carries TRBV19 and TRBJ2-7, with TRBD2 as a possible D gene (6 bases). The CDR3 is 12 amino acids. In germline, CDR1 is LNHDA, CDR2 SQIVND (reference sequence). Trimming cost V 3 bases and J 4 bases, with 7 bases left between them. This CDR3 is CASSMEGYEQYF. The CDR3 bases are TGTGCCAGTAGTATGGAGGGATACGAGCAGTACTTC.

Only one count was recorded for this clone. This chain uses TRBV27 with TRBJ2-7; D is possibly TRBD1 (6 bases). This CDR3 comprises 16 residues. Per the germline V gene, CDR1 is MNHEY and CDR2 is SMNVEV (reference sequence). Trimming took 7 bases from V and 4 from J, leaving 23 bases between them. CDR3 sequence reads: CASIQIGGGSMYEQYF. The CDR3 DNA sequence: TGTGCCAGCATTCAGATCGGTGGGGGCTCAATGTACGAGCAGTACTTC.

This chain joins TRBV19 and TRBJ2-2, with TRBD2 matching over 8 bases. The CDR3 is made up of 17 amino acids. Germline CDR1 reads LNHDA; CDR2 reads SQIVND (reference sequence). The junction had 11 bases not matched to a gene; V was cut back by 5 bases and J by 3 bases. The CDR3 DNA sequence: TGTGCCAGTAGTGTCGGGGCCGGGACTAGTTACACCGGGGAGCTGTTTTTT. Translation: CASSVGAGTSYTGELFF.

The rearrangement joins TRBV7-2 to TRBJ2-1; 9 bases fit TRBD2. The CDR3 is 15 amino acids. The V segment lost 6 bases and the J segment 7 bases; nucleotides outside the gene matches: 10. Germline lookup yields CDR1 SGHTA and CDR2 FQGNSA. CDR3 region: CASSRSLAGVNEQFF. CDR3 sequence (DNA): TGTGCCAGCAGTCGATCACTAGCGGGCGTAAATGAGCAGTTCTTC.

The chain joins TRBV24-1 to TRBJ2-3, with 8 bases matching TRBD2. V lost 3 bases and J lost 0; bases outside the gene matches: 13. The CDR3 spans 19 residues. Germline assignment: CDR1 KGHDR and CDR2 SFDVKD. In nucleotides, the CDR3 is TGTGCCACCAGTGATCCCCCGGGAGGGGATACCGCTAGCACAGATACGCAGTATTTT. It yields the protein CATSDPPGGDTASTDTQYF.

The V and J genes are TRBV20-1 and TRBJ1-5; D is unclear. From germline, CDR1 is DFQATT and CDR2 SNEGSKA (reference sequence). Between the trimmed V and J ends, which lost 8 bases and 5 bases, there was a span of 10 bases. This CDR3 comprises 11 residues. The CDR3 here is CSRYGHQPQHF. The CDR3 region has the DNA TGCAGTCGTTATGGCCATCAGCCCCAGCATTTT.

The rearrangement uses TRBV2 and TRBJ1-5; D is ambiguous. The CDR3 length is 14 residues. The V end lost 3 bases, the J end lost 7 bases, and 13 bases lay between the germline ends. Germline CDR1 and CDR2: SNHLY and FYNNEI. Here the CDR3 DNA reads TGTGCCAGCAGTGAGACCGAGGAGAGGCAGCCCCAGCATTTT. Amino acid sequence: CASSETEERQPQHF.

The chain recombines TRBV2 with TRBJ1-2; TRBD1 is a possible D gene (6 bases). Germline CDR1 and CDR2: SNHLY and FYNNEI. Trimming took off 6 bases at V and 5 bases at J, with 16 bases between the two ends. The CDR3 is 14 amino acids. CDR3 in DNA: TGTGCCAGCAGGGCCAGGGGAGGACCTTATGGCTACACCTTC. Translated: CASRARGGPYGYTF.

The rearrangement links TRBV19 to TRBJ1-5, with D unclear. Germline V gene sequence: CDR1 LNHDA, CDR2 SQIVND (reference sequence). The CDR3 covers 14 residues. V lost 1 base, J lost 4 bases, and 8 bases lay in between. CDR3 sequence (DNA): TGTGCCAGTAGTATAGGGTCTGGAAATCAGCCCCAGCATTTT. Translating it yields CASSIGSGNQPQHF.

V is TRBV19 and J is TRBJ1-2; 7 bases are a match to TRBD1. Germline V gene sequence: CDR1 LNHDA, CDR2 SQIVND (reference sequence). V shed 3 bases, J shed 4 bases, and the junction held 5 bases outside the gene matches. The CDR3 runs 14 residues. CDR3 amino acids: CASSISGQVYGYTF. In DNA form, the CDR3 reads TGTGCCAGTAGTATCTCAGGACAGGTCTATGGCTACACCTTC.

The V call is TRBV28, the J call TRBJ1-1; no clear D gene. CDR3 length: 13 amino acids. CDR1 MDHEN and CDR2 SYDVKM come from the germline V gene. The V gene lost 3 bases and the J gene lost 3 bases, with 8 bases spanning the gap. The CDR3 nucleotides are TGTGCCAGCAGTTTTCGAGGGTACACTGAAGCTTTCTTT. This codes for CASSFRGYTEAFF.

The chain links TRBV4-1 to TRBJ2-7; D is ambiguous. There are 15 residues in the CDR3. Trimming took off 1 base at V and 0 bases at J, with 10 bases between the two ends. Germline-derived CDR1 and CDR2 are MGHRA and YSYEKL. The CDR3 is CASSQGHFGSYEQYF. In nucleotides, the CDR3 is TGCGCCAGCAGCCAAGGACATTTCGGCTCCTACGAGCAGTACTTC.

The chain uses TRBV5-4 and TRBJ1-6, with TRBD1 identical over 11 bases. This CDR3 has 16 amino acids. Trimming at V came to 2 bases and at J to 7 bases, leaving 5 bases not matched to a gene. Germline V CDR1 and CDR2: SGHNT, YYREEE (reference sequence). The CDR3 DNA follows: TGTGCCAGCAGCTTAGGGACAGGGGGTCGAAATTCACCCCTCCACTTT. Protein sequence: CASSLGTGGRNSPLHF.

This sequence joins TRBV5-4 and TRBJ1-5; 9 bases agree with TRBD1. V lost 0 bases to trimming and J lost 3 bases; unmatched junction nucleotides: 7. Germline V CDR1 and CDR2: SGHNT, YYREEE (reference sequence). The CDR3 runs 17 residues. The CDR3 region has the DNA TGTGCCAGCAGCTTGGGAGGGGGACAGGGAGTCAATCAGCCCCAGCATTTT. This sequence encodes CASSLGGGQGVNQPQHF.

The rearrangement uses TRBV28 and TRBJ2-7, with a possible D match to TRBD1 (5 bases). V lost 7 bases to trimming and J lost 7 bases, with 17 bases between them. Germline V gives CDR1 MDHEN, CDR2 SYDVKM. The CDR3 consists of 13 residues. CDR3 nucleotides: TGTGCCAGCACCCCAGGGCCTTTCCTGGAGCAGTACTTC. Translation: CASTPGPFLEQYF.

This clone appeared a single time. The chain recombines TRBV15 with TRBJ2-7; 12 bases fit TRBD2. Germline lookup yields CDR1 LNHNV and CDR2 YYDKDF (reference sequence). CDR3 length: 15 residues. V gave up 3 bases and J gave up 6 bases; unmatched junction bases: 6. The CDR3 DNA reads as TGTGCCACCAGCAGCGGACTAGCGGGAATGGGCGAGCAGTACTTC. The encoded protein is CATSSGLAGMGEQYF. Full variable domain (rest looked up from reference TRBV15 and TRBJ2-7): DAMVIQNPRYQVTQFGKPVTLSCSQTLNHNVMYWYQQKSSQAPKLLFHYYDKDFNNEADTPDNFQSRRPNTSFCFLDIRSPGLGDTAMYLCATSSGLAGMGEQYFGPGTRLTVT.